Shown below are 10 T cell receptor beta chains from a single sample sequenced in a study of long-term antiretroviral therapy in people with HIV. An immunoSEQ assay, version v3.0, was performed at survey level. Only in-frame clones appear in the TCRdb table, and some are missing; sequencing was by immunoSEQ multiplex PCR. The sample lists about 17,000 clones; 79% were seen once. Source: unsorted PBMCs, taken at the start of antiretroviral therapy. These receptors were obtained from a man under 40 with HIV.

In DNA form, the CDR3 reads TGTGCCAGCAGTCCCCAACGGGGCCTATCCTACAATGAGCAGTTCTTC. Translating it yields CASSPQRGLSYNEQFF. The chain couples TRBV28 to TRBJ2-1; D tentatively fits TRBD1 or TRBD2 (5 bases each). The CDR3 consists of 16 residues. Germline V gene sequence: CDR1 MDHEN, CDR2 SYDVKM. V was cut by 5 bases and J by 1 base, with 15 bases left in between.

The genes are TRBV21-1 and TRBJ1-2; the tabulated D call, TRBD1, remains unverified against the DNA. TRBV21-1 is flagged as a pseudogene. This CDR3 has 14 residues. The chain's CDR3 is CASNLTGVNYGYTF. The CDR3 DNA reads TGTGCCAGCAACTTGACAGGGGTCAACTATGGCTACACCTTC.

The CDR3: CASSGSRETQYF. For the CDR3, the DNA is TGTGCCAGCAGTGGGTCTAGGGAGACCCAGTACTTC. The chain employs TRBV27 and TRBJ2-5; unclear D gene. This CDR3 is 12 amino acids long. V gave up 5 bases and J gave up 5 bases, with 9 bases separating them. Germline V gene lookup returns CDR1 MNHEY and CDR2 SMNVEV (reference sequence).

The CDR3 loop reads CAWLGWGAEDEQYF. In DNA, the CDR3 is TGTGCCTGGCTTGGTTGGGGGGCGGAGGACGAGCAGTACTTC. The chain employs TRBV30 and TRBJ2-7, with D possibly being TRBD1 or TRBD2 (6 bases each). V lost 5 bases to trimming and J lost 5 bases, with 19 bases between them. CDR3 length: 14 residues. Germline V gene data show CDR1 as GTSNPN and CDR2 as SVGIG (reference sequence).

V and J are TRBV5-1 and TRBJ2-5; TRBD1 matches 9 bases. TRBJ2-7 matches the DNA end more closely, so the J call is doubtful. The CDR3 loop spans 15 amino acids. Germline V gives CDR1 SGHRS, CDR2 YFSETQ. Here the CDR3 DNA reads TGCGCCAGCAGCCCAGGGACAGGGACTGACTACGAGCAGTACTTC. Translation gives CASSPGTGTDYEQYF.

By share, this clone counts as medium-sized (0.01 to 0.1%). The same CDR3 also results from other DNA sequences found in this sample. V is TRBV2 and J is TRBJ1-1; D gene uncertain. V was cut by 6 bases and J by 0 bases, with 8 bases left in between. CDR1 is SNHLY and CDR2 is FYNNEI in the germline V gene. CDR3 length: 13 amino acids. The CDR3 DNA reads TGTGCCAGCAGGGAGGCCTTGAACACTGAAGCTTTCTTT. It is translated as CASREALNTEAFF.

The V and J genes are TRBV27 and TRBJ2-7, with 11 bases aligning to TRBD2. This CDR3 is built from 14 residues. The germline CDR1 and CDR2 sequences are MNHEY and SMNVEV (reference sequence). V lost 5 bases to trimming and J lost 6 bases; unmatched junction nucleotides: 6. The CDR3 region has the DNA TGTGCCAGCAGTGCATTAGCGGGAGGGCTCGAGCAGTACTTC. This encodes CASSALAGGLEQYF.

The chain has TRBV27 and TRBJ2-7; the D gene could be TRBD1 or TRBD2 (6 bases each). V was clipped by 10 bases and J by 8 bases, with 21 bases between them. Germline V gives CDR1 MNHEY, CDR2 SMNVEV (reference sequence). There are 13 residues in the CDR3. CDR3 loop: CATIKTGGGKQYF. The CDR3 nucleotides read TGTGCCACCATCAAGACAGGTGGGGGGAAGCAGTACTTC.

This clone occurred once. The J gene is TRBJ2-6, the V gene TRBV5-1, with D unresolved. V gave up 3 bases and J gave up 2 bases, with 3 bases separating them. CDR1 SGHRS and CDR2 YFSETQ come from the germline V gene. This CDR3 comprises 13 residues. For the CDR3, the DNA is TGCGCCAGCAGCTCCCCTGGGGCCAACGTCCTGACTTTC. It encodes CASSSPGANVLTF.

This chain links TRBV4-3 with TRBJ2-3; no firm D call. The CDR3 is 15 amino acids. The germline V and J ends were trimmed by 0 bases and 6 bases, with 13 bases remaining between them. Germline-derived CDR1 and CDR2 are LGHNA and YSLEER. The CDR3 nucleotides are TGCGCCAGCAGCCAAGATTTCGAGGCCACGGATACGCAGTATTTT. Its translation is CASSQDFEATDTQYF.